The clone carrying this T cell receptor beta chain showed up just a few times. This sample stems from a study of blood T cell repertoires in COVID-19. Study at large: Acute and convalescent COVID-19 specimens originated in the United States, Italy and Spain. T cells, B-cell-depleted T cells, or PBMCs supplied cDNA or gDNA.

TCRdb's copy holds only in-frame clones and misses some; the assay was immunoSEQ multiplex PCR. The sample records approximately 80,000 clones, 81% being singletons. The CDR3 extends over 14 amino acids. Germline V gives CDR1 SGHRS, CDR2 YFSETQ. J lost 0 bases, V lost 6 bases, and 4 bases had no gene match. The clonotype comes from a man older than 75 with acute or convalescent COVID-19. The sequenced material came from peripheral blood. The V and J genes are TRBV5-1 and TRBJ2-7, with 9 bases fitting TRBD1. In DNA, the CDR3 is TGCGCCAGCACTCCGGGACAGGGCTCCTACGAGCAGTACTTC. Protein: CASTPGQGSYEQYF.